The clone carrying this T cell receptor beta chain has at least ten counts. Its antigen is as yet unknown. Time point in this sample: sample taken at primary tumor resection. Without sorting, whole RNA was sequenced from tumor, nontumor lung or frozen PBMC. The data were taken from a study of spatial heterogeneity in lung cancer. On the study more broadly: Detected beta-chain sequences consistently exceeded alpha-chain sequences. Counts of TCR transcripts in tumor regions correlated strongly with a matched bulk RNA-seq T cell module score.

TCRdb recomputed calls from the 5' RACE reads with MiXCR, one row per CDR3 protein. The data show about 9,300 distinct CDR3 sequences, around 6.5% seen once. The CDR3 runs 15 residues. The junction had 2 bases not matched to a gene; V was cut back by 0 bases and J by 6 bases. The V gene's germline CDR1 is SGHRS and CDR2 YFSETQ. Whole-study findings and limits: Tracking of ubiquitous and regional nonsynonymous mutations by counts of ubiquitous and regional expanded TCRs, respectively, was seen. The study found that expanded intratumoral alpha and beta TCR counts tracked tumor mutation counts.

V is TRBV5-1 and J is TRBJ2-2, with 10 bases fitting TRBD1. The source was lung tumor tissue, collected at surgery. The sequence came from a male donor with early-stage non-small cell lung cancer. The CDR3 DNA is TGCGCCAGCAGCTTGGGACAGGGGGCGGCCGGGGAGCTGTTTTTT. It translates to CASSLGQGAAGELFF.